Given below is one TCR beta chain in context. Since a much larger clone is just one base distant, this may be a read error. The germline V gene encodes CDR1 LGHNA and CDR2 YNFKEQ. The CDR3 loop spans 16 amino acids. Trimming took 1 base from V and 5 from J; bases not matched to a gene: 5. Combining a sample-barcoded 5' primer with a J-beta primer mix, a second PCR ran for 7 to 11 cycles. TCRdb fed the 5' RACE reads into MiXCR, producing one record per CDR3 protein. The sample consists of approximately 1.5 million distinct CDR3 sequences, about 32% of them appearing once. Every donor gave roughly 9.6 milliliters of peripheral blood. Per-sample PBMC isolation yielded at least 7 million cells. The sample originates from a study of blood T cells in healthy people across ages. Study at large: When template switching was applied, about one barcoded beta molecule was captured per two T cells.

Sequencing was performed on blood. This TCR was recovered from a woman in her 30s in good health. The chain uses TRBV4-2 and TRBJ2-1, with 10 bases matching TRBD2. The chain's CDR3 is CASSQVWTSGHNEQFF. The CDR3 coding sequence is TGTGCCAGCAGCCAAGTCTGGACTAGCGGACACAATGAGCAGTTCTTC.